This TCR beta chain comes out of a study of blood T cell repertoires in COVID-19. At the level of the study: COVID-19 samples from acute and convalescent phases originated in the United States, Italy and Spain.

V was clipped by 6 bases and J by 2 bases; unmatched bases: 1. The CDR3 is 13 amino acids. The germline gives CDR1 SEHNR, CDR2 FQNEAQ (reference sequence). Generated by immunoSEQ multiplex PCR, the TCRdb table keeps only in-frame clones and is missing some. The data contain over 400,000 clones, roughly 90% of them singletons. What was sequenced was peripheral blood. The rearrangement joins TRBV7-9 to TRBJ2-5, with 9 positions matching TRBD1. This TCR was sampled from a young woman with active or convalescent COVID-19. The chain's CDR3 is CASRDRGQETQYF. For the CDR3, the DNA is TGTGCCAGCAGGGACAGGGGACAAGAGACCCAGTACTTC.